A selection of T cell receptor beta chains follows, all from one sample in a study of cytomegalovirus exposure and HLA in healthy donors. Sequencing used immunoSEQ multiplex PCR; TCRdb keeps in-frame clones, though not all of them. The profile shows some 200,000 clones, 60% to 80% of them singletons. Material: PBMCs. The receptors originated from a man in his forties in good health and CMV-seronegative. Both conserved end residues are part of each CDR3. A D gene is named only where the DNA matches it firmly. Only part of the rows carry a size: once, few, many, or a class if the clone is expanded.

D	V	size	J	DNA	CDR3
TRBD2	TRBV5-4	NA	TRBJ2-5	TGTGCCAGCAGCTCTAGCGGGAGAAAACAAGAGACCCAGTACTTC	CASSSSGRKQETQYF
NA	TRBV6-1	NA	TRBJ2-7	TGTGCCAGCAGTGTTCGGGGATTGGGCTCCTACGAGCAGTACTTC	CASSVRGLGSYEQYF
TRBD1	TRBV19	once	TRBJ1-2	TGTGCCAGTAGCTTCCGGACAGGATCTGGCTACACCTTC	CASSFRTGSGYTF
NA	TRBV9	NA	TRBJ1-4	TGTGCCAGCAGCGTCCGCGGAGGACAGTTTGAAAAACTGTTTTTT	CASSVRGGQFEKLFF
TRBD1	TRBV27	NA	TRBJ1-2	TGTGCCAGCAGTTTCTCGGGACAGGAAGGTTGGGGCTACACCTTC	CASSFSGQEGWGYTF
NA	TRBV7-2	NA	TRBJ2-2	TGTGCCAGCAGCCCTAGTGGCACCGGGGAGCTGTTTTTT	CASSPSGTGELFF
TRBD1	TRBV28	NA	TRBJ1-6	TGTGCCAGCCTGGGACAGGGGGTGTCACCCCTCCACTTT	CASLGQGVSPLHF
TRBD1	TRBV12-5	NA	TRBJ2-5	TGTGCTAGTGTTCTTTGGACAGGGGGCGATGAGACCCAGTACTTC	CASVLWTGGDETQYF
NA	TRBV7-9	NA	TRBJ2-1	TGTGCCAGCAGTTGGGCAGGGGCAGACTACAATGAGCAGTTCTTC	CASSWAGADYNEQFF
TRBD2	TRBV6-5	NA	TRBJ2-3	TGTGCCAGCAGTTACTCGGCGGGAGTCACAGATACGCAGTATTTT	CASSYSAGVTDTQYF
TRBD1	TRBV5-1	NA	TRBJ2-7	TGCGCCAGCCCCTCCCCGGGACAGGGAAGCGGCTACGAGCAGTACTTC	CASPSPGQGSGYEQYF
TRBD2	TRBV11-3	NA	TRBJ2-7	TGTGCCAGCAGCCGGGGACTAGCGGGAACCTCCTACGAGCAGTACTTC	CASSRGLAGTSYEQYF
NA	TRBV21-1	NA	TRBJ1-5	TGTGCCAGCAGCAAAGCAAGACAGGCCCCTAGCAATCAGCCCCAGCATTTT	CASSKARQAPSNQPQHF
NA	TRBV27	NA	TRBJ2-1	TGTGCCAGCAGTTTAGAGGGGGGGAAACGAGTCAATGAGCAGTTCTTC	CASSLEGGKRVNEQFF
TRBD2	TRBV9	NA	TRBJ2-5	TGTGCCAGCAGCGTAGGTTCTAGCGGGGTAGCGGGAGAGACCCAGTACTTC	CASSVGSSGVAGETQYF
NA	TRBV7-3	NA	TRBJ1-1	TGTGCCAGCAGCCTACGACAGAACACTGAAGCTTTCTTT	CASSLRQNTEAFF
TRBD1	TRBV4-3	NA	TRBJ1-1	TGCGCCAGCAGCCAAAATCAGGGGGGCACTGAAGCTTTCTTT	CASSQNQGGTEAFF
TRBD2	TRBV5-6	NA	TRBJ2-1	TGTGCCAGCAGCTTGCTTGCTAGCGGGAGGCCCCATGAGCAGTTCTTC	CASSLLASGRPHEQFF
TRBD2	TRBV4-1	once	TRBJ2-3	TGCGCCAGCAGCCGGTCGCGGGGGGCCTCCTGGGCAGATACGCAGTATTTT	CASSRSRGASWADTQYF
NA	TRBV7-6	few	TRBJ2-2	TGTGCCAGCAGCTTAATCCGGGACACCGGGGAGCTGTTTTTT	CASSLIRDTGELFF
NA	TRBV28	NA	TRBJ2-1	TGTGCCAGCAGCCAACAGCGGTTTCAACAGTTCTTC	CASSQQRFQQFF
NA	TRBV27	NA	TRBJ2-2	TGTGCCAGCAGTCCCCTGGTCCTAGGCACCGGGGAGCTGTTTTTT	CASSPLVLGTGELFF
TRBD2	TRBV15	NA	TRBJ2-3	TGTGCCACCAGCAGACTAGCGGGGGTGGATACGCAGTATTTT	CATSRLAGVDTQYF
NA	TRBV19	NA	TRBJ1-3	TGTGCCAGTAGCCTCGTATCCCTAGGTGGAAACACCATATATTTT	CASSLVSLGGNTIYF
NA	TRBV27	NA	TRBJ1-4	TGTGCCAGCAGTTTACGTTGGCCCGGGATCGATGAAAAACTGTTTTTT	CASSLRWPGIDEKLFF
TRBD1	TRBV9	once	TRBJ1-2	TGTGCCAGCAGCGTGCTAGGGGGCAATGGCTACACCTTC	CASSVLGGNGYTF
NA	TRBV7-2	NA	TRBJ2-7	TGTGCCAGCAGCTTAGACGGAGACGGGCAGTACTTC	CASSLDGDGQYF
TRBD1	TRBV11-3	NA	TRBJ2-7	TGTGCCAGCAGCTCGGGACAGGGCTACGAGCAGTACTTC	CASSSGQGYEQYF
TRBD1	TRBV6-4	NA	TRBJ1-2	TGTGCCAGCAGTGACAGGGACAGAGGTGGCTACACCTTC	CASSDRDRGGYTF
NA	TRBV6-4	few	TRBJ1-1	TGTGCCAGCAGTAAGCCTTTGGGGCTGGCTTTCTTT	CASSKPLGLAFF
NA	TRBV7-9	NA	TRBJ2-1	TGTTCCAGCAGCTTAGACGGCTCCTACAATGAGCAGTTCTTC	CSSSLDGSYNEQFF
TRBD1	TRBV18	NA	TRBJ2-5	TGTGCCAGCTCACCAGACAGGGGAAGGTCGGAGACCCAGTACTTC	CASSPDRGRSETQYF
TRBD1	TRBV30	NA	TRBJ1-6	TGTGCCTGGAGTACAGACAGGGGGCACTCACCCCTCCACTTT	CAWSTDRGHSPLHF
NA	TRBV5-1	NA	TRBJ2-4	TGCGCCAGCAGCTTGGCCGACCCGGAGAGCATTCAGTACTTC	CASSLADPESIQYF
NA	TRBV7-9	few	TRBJ2-5	TGTTCCAGCAGCCCGCGTGGCGAAGGGGTAGATGAGACCCAGTACTTC	CSSSPRGEGVDETQYF
NA	TRBV4-1	few	TRBJ1-3	TGCGCCAGCAGCCAAGAGGGGGGAGTAGACTCTGGAAACACCATATATTTT	CASSQEGGVDSGNTIYF
TRBD2	TRBV10-3	NA	TRBJ2-7	TGTGCCATCAGTGAGGCACTAGCGGGCCCAAGCTCCTACGAGCAGTACTTC	CAISEALAGPSSYEQYF
TRBD2	TRBV7-2	NA	TRBJ2-7	TGTGCCAGCAGCCCGGGACTAGCGGGGGGATCCTACGAGCAGTACTTC	CASSPGLAGGSYEQYF
TRBD1	TRBV29-1	NA	TRBJ2-3	TGCAGCGTGTCTTTCACAGGGGGCGTGGATACGCAGTATTTT	CSVSFTGGVDTQYF
TRBD2	TRBV4-1	NA	TRBJ2-5	TGCGCCAGCAGCTTCCTAACTAGCGGGAAAGAGACCCAGTACTTC	CASSFLTSGKETQYF
TRBD1	TRBV7-9	NA	TRBJ1-1	TGTGCCAGCTCTCTAGGGGGCCAGACCACTGAAGCTTTCTTT	CASSLGGQTTEAFF
TRBD2	TRBV10-3	once	TRBJ2-7	TGTGCCATCAGTCGGGCTAGCGGGGGGAGTGCGTACGAGCAGTACTTC	CAISRASGGSAYEQYF
NA	TRBV7-3	few	TRBJ2-3	TGTGCCAGCAGCTTGGGCACAGGGATCACTAGCACAGATACGCAGTATTTT	CASSLGTGITSTDTQYF
TRBD2	TRBV5-6	NA	TRBJ2-2	TGTGCCAGCAGCTCCGGGGGGTACGGGGAGCTGTTTTTT	CASSSGGYGELFF
NA	TRBV10-2	NA	TRBJ1-2	TGCGCCAGCAGTCTCGACAGGACCTACTATGGCTACACCTTC	CASSLDRTYYGYTF
NA	TRBV5-6	NA	TRBJ1-6	TGTGCCAGCAGCTTGTTTGCGGCCCGAGGTTCACCCCTCCACTTT	CASSLFAARGSPLHF
TRBD1	TRBV5-4	NA	TRBJ1-1	TGTGCCAGCAGCTTACTGGGACAGGGATTGAACACTGAAGCTTTCTTT	CASSLLGQGLNTEAFF
NA	TRBV28	few	TRBJ1-1	TGTGCCAGCAGTTCCTACCGGGGGGAAAAGAGGGCTTTCTTT	CASSSYRGEKRAFF
TRBD2	TRBV19	NA	TRBJ2-1	TGTGCCACCCGAGGGGGGGAGACTAGCGGGCGAAAGGAGCAGTTCTTC	CATRGGETSGRKEQFF
NA	TRBV11-2	few	TRBJ2-7	TGTGCCAGCAGCTTGTCCAGTTACTACGAGCAGTACTTC	CASSLSSYYEQYF
TRBD2	TRBV4-2	NA	TRBJ2-5	TGTGCCAGCAGCCAAGACCTCACTAGCGGGGGGGGCCCTCAAGAGACCCAGTACTTC	CASSQDLTSGGGPQETQYF
NA	TRBV2	NA	TRBJ1-2	TGTGCCAGCAGTGACTGGGGGGTCCCTTCAGCTTCGGATGGCTACACCTTC	CASSDWGVPSASDGYTF
TRBD1	TRBV29-1	NA	TRBJ2-7	TGCAGCGTTGAACGGGGGACAGGGGACTTCGAGCAGTACTTC	CSVERGTGDFEQYF
TRBD1	TRBV6-1	NA	TRBJ1-2	TGTGCCAGCAGTGAAAGCGCCGGGACAGGGGTCTATGGCTACACCTTC	CASSESAGTGVYGYTF
TRBD1	TRBV12-5	few	TRBJ2-7	TGTGCTAGTGCCCTGGACAGGGGATTCTTGGGCGAGCAGTACTTC	CASALDRGFLGEQYF
TRBD1	TRBV28	NA	TRBJ1-1	TGTGCCAGCACGACAGGGATGGCCACTGAAGCTTTCTTT	CASTTGMATEAFF
TRBD2	TRBV29-1	few	TRBJ2-7	TGCAGCGTTGAAGTTGGGGGGGGCTCCTACGAGCAGTACTTC	CSVEVGGGSYEQYF
TRBD1	TRBV7-2	NA	TRBJ2-1	TGTGCCAGCAGACAGGGGCTCTATGAGCAGTTCTTC	CASRQGLYEQFF
NA	TRBV7-2	NA	TRBJ1-1	TGTGCCAGCAGCTTAGCGCAGGACACTGAAGCTTTCTTT	CASSLAQDTEAFF
NA	TRBV4-1	NA	TRBJ2-6	TGCGCCAGCAGCCACGGGAACTCTGGGGCCAACGTCCTGACTTTC	CASSHGNSGANVLTF